The 31 T cell receptor beta chains below were found in one sample sequenced in a study of beta chain features in type 1 diabetes (dated by TCRdb to the late 2010s). Library preparation used the immunoSEQ multiplex PCR assay. The entire isolated RNA was reverse transcribed using the High Capacity cDNA Reverse Transcription Kit, and thus expressed TCRB transcripts were sequenced. TCRdb mirrors the immuneACCESS table, restricted to in-frame sequences. Some clones are absent from its copies; in checked studies, under half trace to an unresolved V gene, and the reason for the others is unknown. In this sample the table shows over 500,000 clones, roughly 16% of which occur a single time. The ten largest clones represent 0.07% to 0.095% of the sample. Source material: naive CD4+ T cells from blood. What the cell subset or site label conveys for this sample: true naive CD4+ T cells. Receptor source: a man aged 18 to 30 in good health.

The chain employs TRBV5-1 and TRBJ2-4; D is unresolved. CDR1 is SGHRS, CDR2 YFSETQ, per germline. Trimming removed 1 base from V and 0 bases from J, with 5 bases in between. The CDR3 consists of 14 residues. The CDR3 DNA is TGCGCCAGCAGCTTGAGCGAAGCCAAAAACATTCAGTACTTC. Residues: CASSLSEAKNIQYF.

The gene calls are TRBV21-1 and TRBJ2-7; the table assigns TRBD1, which was not confirmed against the DNA. TRBV21-1 is annotated as a pseudogene. The CDR3 is made up of 16 amino acids. CDR3 sequence: CASSPQPGNTTSEQYF. The CDR3 nucleotides are TGTGCCAGCAGCCCCCAGCCAGGGAATACGACCTCCGAGCAGTACTTC.

This clone came up a few times. The gene calls are TRBV5-1 and TRBJ1-4; unclear D gene. This CDR3 region has 15 residues. Per the germline V gene, CDR1 is SGHRS and CDR2 is YFSETQ. V dropped 0 bases and J dropped 7 bases, with 13 bases sitting between them. The CDR3 region is CASSLVAREAEKLFF. CDR3 in DNA: TGCGCCAGCAGCTTGGTGGCCCGGGAGGCTGAAAAACTGTTTTTT.

The chain joins TRBV25-1 to TRBJ2-7; D perhaps matches TRBD2 (6 bases). Trimming left V 7 bases short and J 2 bases short, with 24 bases between. Germline values: CDR1 MGHDK, CDR2 SYGVNS. CDR3 length equals 17 residues. CDR3 nucleotides: TGTGCCAGCACCACACTGACTCGCGGGACTTACCCCTACGAGCAGTACTTC. Translation: CASTTLTRGTYPYEQYF.

Note on this clone: This sample includes further DNA sequences coding for the same CDR3. This chain connects TRBV29-1 to TRBJ1-1; possibly TRBD1 for D (6 bases). CDR1 SQVTM and CDR2 ANQGSEA come from the germline V gene. The CDR3 length is 12 residues. Trimming removed 4 bases at V and 3 bases at J, with 9 bases between. DNA for the CDR3: TGCAGCGTTGGCAACAGGGACACTGAAGCTTTCTTT. This encodes CSVGNRDTEAFF.

This clone was observed a few times. The chain carries TRBV7-8 and TRBJ2-7; maybe TRBD1 (6 bases). The CDR3 totals 14 residues. Germline V gene lookup returns CDR1 SGHVS and CDR2 FQNEAQ. V lost 6 bases, J lost 2 bases, and 14 bases lay in between. The CDR3, as DNA: TGTGCCAGCAGTCCCCGGGACATCACCTACGAGCAGTACTTC. Its translation is CASSPRDITYEQYF.

This clone showed up just a few times. The rearrangement links TRBV7-9 to TRBJ1-5; 7 nucleotides agree with TRBD1. The J segment lost 2 bases and the V segment lost 5 bases, leaving 3 bases of the junction unmatched. This CDR3 is built from 14 residues. Per germline, CDR1 SEHNR and CDR2 FQNEAQ (reference sequence). The CDR3 region has the DNA TGTGCCAGCAGCCCTACAGGGGGCAATCAGCCCCAGCATTTT. Translation: CASSPTGGNQPQHF.

This clone was found a few times. This chain uses TRBV6-6 with TRBJ2-6; the D gene is possibly TRBD2 (5 bases). The CDR3 is made up of 16 amino acids. Looked up from germline, CDR1 is MNHNY and CDR2 is SVGAGI (reference sequence). Trimming pared 6 bases from V and 2 bases from J, leaving 14 bases between. In nucleotides, the CDR3 is TGTGCCAGCAGCTTATCTAGCTCCGCTGGGGCCAACGTCCTGACTTTC. This encodes CASSLSSSAGANVLTF.

The chain carries TRBV30 and TRBJ1-2; 10 bases line up with TRBD1. V trimming: 0 bases; J trimming: 4 bases; junction bases outside the gene matches: 2. There are 14 residues in the CDR3. CDR1 is GTSNPN and CDR2 is SVGIG in the germline V gene (reference sequence). Here the CDR3 DNA reads TGTGCCTGGAGTGTAGGGACAGGGGCCTATGGCTACACCTTC. Its translation is CAWSVGTGAYGYTF.

This clone was counted a few times. Here the CDR3 reads CASSLYDPLDTQYF. The CDR3, as DNA: TGTGCCAGCAGCTTATACGACCCGCTAGATACGCAGTATTTT. The chain is built from TRBV11-2 and TRBJ2-3, with D unclear. Trimming took off 2 bases at V and 5 bases at J, with 11 bases between the two ends. The V gene's germline CDR1 is SGHAT and CDR2 FQNNGV. The CDR3 has 14 amino acids. Looking up the rest from reference TRBV11-2 and TRBJ2-3 gives the full variable domain: EAGVAQSPRYKIIEKRQSVAFWCNPISGHATLYWYQQILGQGPKLLIQFQNNGVVDDSQLPKDRFSAERLKGVDSTLKIQPAKLEDSAVYLCASSLYDPLDTQYFGPGTRLTVL.

The gene calls are TRBV5-1 and TRBJ2-7, with 11 bases fitting TRBD1. Germline V gives CDR1 SGHRS, CDR2 YFSETQ. The CDR3 covers 20 residues. Germline trimming cut 0 bases from V and 4 bases from J; bases unmatched to any gene: 18. The CDR3 spells CASSLGRTGGPLAVNYEQYF. In DNA, the CDR3 is TGCGCCAGCAGCTTGGGACGGACAGGGGGCCCGTTAGCGGTGAATTACGAGCAGTACTTC.

This chain joins TRBV7-9 and TRBJ2-7; D may be TRBD1 (6 bases). The germline V gene encodes CDR1 SEHNR and CDR2 FQNEAQ (reference sequence). V gave up 5 bases and J gave up 1 base, with 21 bases separating them. The length of the CDR3 is 17 residues. This chain's CDR3 is CASSLGYFSDSSYEQYF. The CDR3 nucleotides read TGTGCCAGCAGCCTAGGCTACTTCTCGGACAGTTCCTACGAGCAGTACTTC.

This clone occurred a few times. V gene TRBV5-1 combines with J gene TRBJ2-1, with a possible D match to TRBD1 (6 bases). The V gene's germline CDR1 is SGHRS and CDR2 YFSETQ. The CDR3 is 17 amino acids. Trimming removed 1 base from V and 0 bases from J, with 14 bases in between. For the CDR3, the DNA is TGCGCCAGCAGCTTGAGGACAGCGTCGCACTCCTACAATGAGCAGTTCTTC. Amino acid sequence: CASSLRTASHSYNEQFF.

The V gene is TRBV4-3, the J gene TRBJ2-7; D is unresolved. Trimming removed 0 bases from V and 8 bases from J, with 14 bases in between. CDR1 is LGHNA, CDR2 YSLEER, per germline. This CDR3 has 14 amino acids. The CDR3 reads CASSQDVLAPQQYF. CDR3 sequence (DNA): TGCGCCAGCAGCCAAGACGTCCTCGCCCCCCAGCAGTACTTC.

This clone was picked up a small number of times. The J gene is TRBJ2-7, the V gene TRBV6-5; perhaps D is TRBD1 or TRBD2 (5 bases each). CDR3 length: 12 amino acids. V was pared by 5 bases and J by 5 bases, with 10 bases between. Germline values: CDR1 MNHEY, CDR2 SVGAGI. The CDR3 reads CASSAWGHEQYF. The DNA of the CDR3 is TGTGCCAGCAGTGCCTGGGGACACGAGCAGTACTTC.

J is TRBJ2-3 and V is TRBV7-2; 13 bases are shared with TRBD2. V dropped 5 bases and J dropped 5; count of bases not matched to a gene: 13. This CDR3 is built from 18 residues. CDR1 and CDR2 from the germline V gene are SGHTA and FQGNSA. CDR3: CASSPAGGLAGSRDTQYF. The CDR3, as DNA: TGTGCCAGCAGCCCAGCCGGGGGACTAGCGGGATCCAGAGATACGCAGTATTTT.

This chain uses TRBV4-3 with TRBJ2-3; 7 bases agree with TRBD1. This CDR3 contains 14 residues. V was pared by 8 bases and J by 3 bases, with 8 bases of the junction left unmatched. Germline loops: CDR1 LGHNA, CDR2 YSLEER. CDR3 amino acids: CASGNRGLTDTQYF. CDR3 DNA: TGCGCCAGCGGTAACAGGGGTCTGACAGATACGCAGTATTTT.

Only a few counts were recorded for this clone. The chain links TRBV9 to TRBJ1-3; D call uncertain. This CDR3 spans 13 amino acids. V was clipped by 2 bases and J by 4 bases, with 7 bases between them. CDR1 is SGDLS, CDR2 YYNGEE, per germline. The CDR3 nucleotides are TGTGCCAGCAGCGTCGACTTAGGAAACACCATATATTTT. Its translation: CASSVDLGNTIYF.

This clone was recorded a few times. The chain is built from TRBV7-9 and TRBJ1-2; D not resolved. The V end lost 2 bases, the J end lost 10 bases, and 8 bases lay between the germline ends. The CDR3 sequence is 11 residues long. CDR1 is SEHNR and CDR2 is FQNEAQ in the germline V gene (reference sequence). CDR3 region: CASSLSEAYTF. The CDR3 DNA follows: TGTGCCAGCAGCTTATCTGAAGCCTACACCTTC.

This clone has just one count. The chain is built from TRBV5-6 and TRBJ1-2, with TRBD1 identical over 7 bases. CDR3 length equals 13 residues. V trimming: 0 bases; J trimming: 8 bases; junction bases outside the gene matches: 4. Germline V gene sequence: CDR1 SGHDT, CDR2 YYEEEE. CDR3 sequence: CASSLGQGDGYTF. The CDR3 DNA follows: TGTGCCAGCAGCTTGGGACAGGGTGACGGCTACACCTTC.

The chain is built from TRBV28 and TRBJ1-2; 12 bases map to TRBD1. V shed 3 bases and J 0 bases; nucleotides not matched to a gene: 2. Germline CDR1 and CDR2: MDHEN and SYDVKM. CDR3 size: 16 residues. DNA for the CDR3: TGTGCCAGCAGTTTCCGGGACAGGGGGCCTAACTATGGCTACACCTTC. Encoded protein: CASSFRDRGPNYGYTF.

The V and J genes are TRBV27 and TRBJ2-1, with 7 bases lining up with TRBD2. Germline CDR1 reads MNHEY; CDR2 reads SMNVEV (reference sequence). This CDR3 region has 12 residues. The ends lost 8 bases at V and 12 bases at J; junction bases unmatched: 10. The CDR3 DNA reads as TGTGCCAGCGGATCCCGCGGGGGAGGGCAGTTCTTC. It translates to CASGSRGGGQFF.

This clone was detected a few times. V is TRBV6-5 and J is TRBJ1-2; tentatively, D is TRBD1 (5 bases). This CDR3 has 15 residues. Germline lookup yields CDR1 MNHEY and CDR2 SVGAGI. V was cut by 0 bases and J by 7 bases, with 15 bases left in between. The CDR3 reads CASSYSVPQGGGYTF. CDR3 nucleotide sequence: TGTGCCAGCAGTTACTCCGTCCCCCAGGGAGGTGGCTACACCTTC.

This clone was counted between two and nine times. The genes are TRBV7-3 and TRBJ2-2; no clear D gene. The CDR3 runs 14 residues. From germline, CDR1 is SGHTA and CDR2 FQGTGA. V lost 4 bases, J lost 5 bases, and 11 bases lay in between. The CDR3 nucleotides read TGTGCCAGCAGCTCATACGGACGGACCGGGGAGCTGTTTTTT. Translation gives CASSSYGRTGELFF.

This clone was picked up a small number of times. J is TRBJ2-1 and V is TRBV7-3; no clear D. Germline V gene data show CDR1 as SGHTA and CDR2 as FQGTGA. CDR3 length equals 14 residues. Trimming removed 5 bases at V and 6 bases at J, with 14 bases between. The CDR3 loop is CASSNYGVSNEQFF. The CDR3 DNA reads TGTGCCAGCAGCAACTACGGCGTGTCCAATGAGCAGTTCTTC.

The chain joins TRBV5-1 to TRBJ1-1; 9 bases are a match to TRBD1. V dropped 4 bases and J dropped 4; count of bases not matched to a gene: 11. CDR1 SGHRS and CDR2 YFSETQ come from the germline V gene. This CDR3 is built from 16 residues. The CDR3 DNA reads TGCGCCAGCAGCCTAGGGACAGGGCTGCGGATCACTGAAGCTTTCTTT. Protein product: CASSLGTGLRITEAFF.

The V gene is TRBV7-9, the J gene TRBJ1-1; D is ambiguous. This CDR3 has 13 amino acids. Trimming cost V 4 bases and J 1 base, with 7 bases left between them. Per germline, CDR1 SEHNR and CDR2 FQNEAQ (reference sequence). CDR3: CASSYQTNTEAFF. The CDR3 region has the DNA TGTGCCAGCAGCTACCAGACGAACACTGAAGCTTTCTTT.

This clone was found a few times. The rearrangement links TRBV10-3 to TRBJ1-2; D gene uncertain. Trimming stripped 3 bases from V and 3 bases from J, with 8 bases between. In germline, CDR1 is ENHRY, CDR2 SYGVKD. This CDR3 contains 13 residues. The CDR3 DNA reads as TGTGCCATCAGTGAAATGCCAGACTATGGCTACACCTTC. Protein: CAISEMPDYGYTF.

The chain is built from TRBV10-3 and TRBJ2-1, with D possibly matching TRBD2 (6 bases). CDR1 is ENHRY and CDR2 is SYGVKD in the germline V gene. Trimming cost V 4 bases and J 0 bases, with 16 bases left between them. The CDR3 is made up of 17 amino acids. CDR3 bases: TGTGCCATCAGTGCTCACCGGCGGGGAGACTCCTACAATGAGCAGTTCTTC. This codes for CAISAHRRGDSYNEQFF.

This chain's CDR3 is CASSLGAETDTQYF. For the CDR3, the DNA is TGCGCCAGCAGCTTGGGCGCGGAGACAGATACGCAGTATTTT. The V and J genes are TRBV5-1 and TRBJ2-3; no reliable D call. Germline V gives CDR1 SGHRS, CDR2 YFSETQ. The CDR3 runs 14 residues. Trimming shortened V by 0 bases and J by 3 bases, and 8 bases separated the two germline ends.

Only a few counts were recorded for this clone. This chain links TRBV7-3 with TRBJ2-3; D perhaps matches TRBD2 (6 bases). The CDR3 extends over 15 amino acids. The V gene lost 1 base and the J gene lost 1 base, with 9 bases spanning the gap. Germline lookup yields CDR1 SGHTA and CDR2 FQGTGA. CDR3 DNA: TGTGCCAGCAGCTTAAAGGCTAGCGGCACAGATACGCAGTATTTT. Amino acids: CASSLKASGTDTQYF.